This T cell receptor (beta chain) appears in the sequencing data of a study of blood T cells in healthy people across ages. Combining a sample-barcoded 5' primer with a J-beta primer mix, a second PCR ran for roughly 7 to 11 cycles. TCRdb fed the 5' RACE reads into MiXCR, producing one record per CDR3 protein. Here the sample spans roughly 2 million distinct CDR3 sequences, around half being singletons. The CDR3 consists of 14 residues. The germline gives CDR1 DFQATT, CDR2 SNEGSKA (reference sequence). Trimming removed 0 bases from V and 6 bases from J, with 11 bases in between. The chain employs TRBV20-1 and TRBJ2-2; no definite D call. Source material: blood. The source of this sequence is a woman aged 40 to 50 in good health. Written as DNA, the CDR3 is TGCAGTGCTAGAGATATATGGGCCGCCGGGGAGCTGTTTTTT. Protein: CSARDIWAAGELFF.